Below, 28 T cell receptor beta chains from the same sample are listed, as sequenced in a study of T cell repertoires in cytomegalovirus infection. TCRdb reprocessed the reads via MiXCR and lists one record per CDR3 protein. The sample includes around 200,000 distinct CDR3 sequences, around two fifths seen only once; the top ten take more than 50%. Their antigen targets remain unknown. This specimen was CD8+ T cells from cultured PBMCs, taken from culture after CMV antigen stimulation. These receptor sequences come from a human donor in good health (CMV status not recorded). Some clones in this sample may be carry-over from other donors' samples.

This clonotype has just a few counts. The chain joins TRBV7-2 to TRBJ2-7, with a weak D call TRBD1 (6 bases). The CDR3 sequence is 16 residues long. V gave up 5 bases and J gave up 1 base, with 18 bases separating them. Germline V gene lookup returns CDR1 SGHTA and CDR2 FQGNSA. CDR3 in amino acids: CASSARQASGSYEQYF. CDR3 DNA: TGTGCCAGCAGCGCTCGACAGGCCTCAGGGTCCTACGAGCAGTACTTC. Filled out from reference TRBV7-2 and TRBJ2-7, the complete variable domain reads GAGVSQSPSNKVTEKGKDVELRCDPISGHTALYWYRQSLGQGLEFLIYFQGNSAPDKSGLPSDRFSAERTGGSVSTLTIQRTQQEDSAVYLCASSARQASGSYEQYFGPGTRLTVT.

The chain carries TRBV9 and TRBJ2-7; 7 bases fit TRBD2. This CDR3 is 12 amino acids long. V dropped 7 bases and J dropped 4; count of bases not matched to a gene: 5. Germline loops: CDR1 SGDLS, CDR2 YYNGEE. CDR3 bases: TGTGCCAGCGGCGGGAGTAAGTACGAGCAGTACTTC. Its protein is CASGGSKYEQYF.

This clonotype was recorded a few times. The chain is built from TRBV28 and TRBJ2-5, with D hard to call. In germline, CDR1 is MDHEN, CDR2 SYDVKM. This CDR3 has 15 amino acids. Trimming left V 2 bases short and J 6 bases short, with 16 bases between. The chain's CDR3 is CASSLVQFGQQTQYF. The CDR3 DNA is TGTGCCAGCAGTTTAGTACAGTTTGGGCAACAGACCCAGTACTTC.

This clonotype was counted a few times. This chain uses TRBV11-1 with TRBJ2-7; possibly TRBD1 for D (6 bases). Germline values: CDR1 SGHAT, CDR2 FQDESV (reference sequence). This CDR3 contains 13 residues. The germline V and J ends were trimmed by 1 base and 7 bases, with 11 bases remaining between them. The DNA of the CDR3 is TGTGCCAGCAGCTTAGGACAGGTGTGGGAGCAGTACTTC. It yields the protein CASSLGQVWEQYF.

CDR3 residues: CASSLGQGVEDTQYF. In DNA, the CDR3 is TGTGCCAGCAGCTTAGGACAGGGAGTAGAAGATACGCAGTATTTT. The rearrangement joins TRBV7-6 to TRBJ2-3; TRBD1 agrees at 7 bases. Germline CDR1 SGHVS, CDR2 FNYEAQ. There are 15 residues in the CDR3. After removal of 1 base from V and 5 bases from J, the junction contained 6 bases not matched to a gene. Supplemented by reference TRBV7-6 and TRBJ2-3, the full variable domain reads GAGVSQSPRYKVTKRGQDVALRCDPISGHVSLYWYRQALGQGPEFLTYFNYEAQQDKSGLPNDRFSAERPEGSISTLTIQRTEQRDSAMYRCASSLGQGVEDTQYFGPGTRLTVL.

The rearrangement joins TRBV7-8 to TRBJ2-1, with D possibly TRBD1 on 6 matching bases. V was pared by 0 bases and J by 8 bases, with 14 bases between. The CDR3 length is 15 residues. The germline V gene encodes CDR1 SGHVS and CDR2 FQNEAQ. CDR3 residues: CASSLANRVIDEQFF. The CDR3, as DNA: TGTGCCAGCAGCTTAGCTAACAGGGTGATAGATGAGCAGTTCTTC.

There are a few counts of this clonotype. The V gene is TRBV6-1, the J gene TRBJ1-2, with 12 bases lining up with TRBD1. This CDR3 comprises 15 residues. J lost 6 bases, V lost 2 bases, and 4 bases had no gene match. Germline assignment: CDR1 MNHNS and CDR2 SASEGT. CDR3 amino acids: CASSEMGTGGDGYTF. Written as DNA, the CDR3 is TGTGCCAGCAGTGAAATGGGGACAGGGGGCGATGGCTACACCTTC.

The genes are TRBV7-2 and TRBJ2-7; 11 bases fit TRBD2. There are 15 residues in the CDR3. The trim removed 2 bases at V and 3 bases at J, leaving 3 bases unmatched. Germline V gene data show CDR1 as SGHTA and CDR2 as FQGNSA. The DNA of the CDR3 is TGTGCCAGCAGCTTACTAGCGGGGGGTAACTACGAGCAGTACTTC. It translates to CASSLLAGGNYEQYF.

The chain joins TRBV20-1 to TRBJ1-2; TRBD1 matches at 10 bases. With V trimmed by 6 bases and J by 5 bases, 15 bases remained unmatched. In germline, CDR1 is DFQATT, CDR2 SNEGSKA (reference sequence). The length of the CDR3 is 16 residues. The CDR3 loop is CSALVPLDRGGYGYTF. CDR3 bases: TGCAGTGCCTTAGTCCCTTTGGACAGGGGGGGGTATGGCTACACCTTC.

This sequence joins TRBV7-9 and TRBJ2-2; no firm D call. The CDR3 covers 9 residues. The V gene's germline CDR1 is SEHNR and CDR2 FQNEAQ (reference sequence). Here the CDR3 DNA reads TGTGCTGCGTCCGGGGAGCTGTTTTTT. Translation: CAASGELFF.

The chain links TRBV10-3 to TRBJ2-3; TRBD2 matches at 11 bases. Losses at the gene ends were 6 bases for V and 3 bases for J; bases not matched to a gene: 5. Germline V gene sequence: CDR1 ENHRY, CDR2 SYGVKD. The CDR3 is 15 residues long. The CDR3 loop reads CAISGGLAATDTQYF. Written as DNA, the CDR3 is TGTGCCATCAGCGGGGGACTAGCGGCTACAGATACGCAGTATTTT.

This clonotype was found once. The V call is TRBV2, the J call TRBJ2-5, with 12 nucleotides matching TRBD2. V lost 3 bases to trimming and J lost 2 bases; unmatched junction nucleotides: 4. Germline values: CDR1 SNHLY, CDR2 FYNNEI. The CDR3 has 16 residues. The CDR3 region is CASSEGTSGSQETQYF. CDR3 DNA: TGTGCCAGCAGTGAGGGGACTAGCGGGTCGCAAGAGACCCAGTACTTC.

This clonotype was picked up a small number of times. In DNA, the CDR3 is TGTGCCAGCAGCTCCCGACTAGCGGGAGAAGAGCAGTTCTTC. Protein product: CASSSRLAGEEQFF. The chain is built from TRBV7-9 and TRBJ2-1, with 12 positions matching TRBD2. CDR3 size: 14 residues. The germline CDR1 and CDR2 sequences are SEHNR and FQNEAQ (reference sequence). With V trimmed by 4 bases and J by 10 bases, 5 bases remained unmatched. Full variable domain (rest looked up from reference TRBV7-9 and TRBJ2-1): DTGVSQNPRHKITKRGQNVTFRCDPISEHNRLYWYRQTLGQGPEFLTYFQNEAQLEKSRLLSDRFSAERPKGSFSTLEIQRTEQGDSAMYLCASSSRLAGEEQFFGPGTRLTVL.

The chain has TRBV20-1 and TRBJ2-1; TRBD2 aligns across 9 bases. The CDR3 totals 14 residues. V gave up 2 bases and J gave up 10 bases; unmatched junction bases: 9. CDR1 is DFQATT and CDR2 is SNEGSKA in the germline V gene (reference sequence). The chain's CDR3 is CSARSAGGGLEQFF. The DNA of the CDR3 is TGCAGTGCTAGATCAGCGGGAGGAGGGTTGGAGCAGTTCTTC.

This clonotype was counted a few times. CDR3 nucleotide sequence: TGTGCCAGCATTCCGGGACAGGGCGACAATGAGCAGTTCTTC. This gives the protein CASIPGQGDNEQFF. This rearrangement joins TRBV2 to TRBJ2-1; 9 positions agree with TRBD1. The CDR3 contains 14 residues. Germline lookup yields CDR1 SNHLY and CDR2 FYNNEI. With 7 bases clipped from V and 5 bases from J, the junction kept 6 bases outside the gene matches.

The J gene is TRBJ2-1, the V gene TRBV27, with 9 bases lining up with TRBD1. The CDR3 loop spans 15 amino acids. The germline CDR1 and CDR2 sequences are MNHEY and SMNVEV (reference sequence). The J segment lost 4 bases and the V segment lost 6 bases, leaving 7 bases of the junction unmatched. CDR3 in amino acids: CASSWDREGYNEQFF. As DNA, the CDR3 is TGTGCCAGCAGCTGGGACAGGGAAGGATACAATGAGCAGTTCTTC.

The chain joins TRBV7-9 to TRBJ1-3; no firm D call. Germline V lookup: CDR1 SEHNR, CDR2 FQNEAQ (reference sequence). Trimming pared 8 bases from V and 0 bases from J, leaving 14 bases between. CDR3 length equals 15 residues. The CDR3 DNA reads TGTGCCAGCGAAGGAGAGGGCCTCTCTGGAAACACCATATATTTT. It codes for CASEGEGLSGNTIYF.

The rearrangement uses TRBV7-6 and TRBJ1-1, with 10 bases identical to TRBD1. J gave up 1 base and V 1 base, and 9 bases lay outside the gene matches. The germline V gene has CDR1 SGHVS and CDR2 FNYEAQ. There are 18 residues in the CDR3. As DNA, the CDR3 is TGTGCCAGCAGCTTAGTAAAAATGAGACAGGGGGCGAACACTGAAGCTTTCTTT. It codes for CASSLVKMRQGANTEAFF.

This clonotype was recorded a few times. V is TRBV7-9 and J is TRBJ2-7; TRBD2 is a possible D gene (6 bases). This CDR3 is built from 14 residues. CDR1 is SEHNR, CDR2 FQNEAQ, per germline (reference sequence). Trimming cost V 5 bases and J 6 bases, with 17 bases left between them. In DNA, the CDR3 is TGTGCCAGCAGCCCCAGGACTAACCCCCTCGAGCAGTACTTC. It is translated as CASSPRTNPLEQYF.

In this sample, this clonotype turned up a few times. The chain joins TRBV2 to TRBJ2-2; D remains unclear. The germline gives CDR1 SNHLY, CDR2 FYNNEI. This CDR3 has 13 residues. V lost 6 bases and J 1 base, leaving 6 bases between the germline ends. Written as DNA, the CDR3 is TGTGCCAGCAGATCAGAGAACACCGGGGAGCTGTTTTTT. This codes for CASRSENTGELFF.

This sequence joins TRBV7-6 and TRBJ2-5; D possibly corresponds to TRBD1 (5 bases). Germline V lookup: CDR1 SGHVS, CDR2 FNYEAQ. The CDR3 runs 19 residues. V gave up 0 bases and J gave up 0 bases, with 20 bases separating them. CDR3 protein: CASSLAGPGAEGDQETQYF. The CDR3 DNA sequence: TGTGCCAGCAGCTTAGCCGGTCCTGGGGCAGAAGGTGACCAAGAGACCCAGTACTTC. Using reference TRBV7-6 and TRBJ2-5 for the parts outside the CDR3, the full variable domain is GAGVSQSPRYKVTKRGQDVALRCDPISGHVSLYWYRQALGQGPEFLTYFNYEAQQDKSGLPNDRFSAERPEGSISTLTIQRTEQRDSAMYRCASSLAGPGAEGDQETQYFGPGTRLLVL.

The V gene is TRBV7-8, the J gene TRBJ2-7; TRBD2 matches 10 bases. The CDR3 is 18 residues long. Germline loops: CDR1 SGHVS, CDR2 FQNEAQ. Unmatched junction bases numbered 9, after V lost 1 base and J lost 0 bases. The DNA of the CDR3 is TGTGCCAGCAGCTTAGGCCTAGCGGGAGTTTCGAGCTCCTACGAGCAGTACTTC. This codes for CASSLGLAGVSSSYEQYF.

This clonotype came up a few times. The rearrangement links TRBV29-1 to TRBJ1-2; D is undetermined. The CDR3 has 15 amino acids. Germline CDR1 and CDR2: SQVTM and ANQGSEA. V was trimmed by 0 bases and J by 4 bases, leaving 15 bases between them. The CDR3 nucleotides read TGCAGCGTTGAAGATCGGCGGAACCGGGGCTATGGCTACACCTTC. Translating it yields CSVEDRRNRGYGYTF.

In its sample, this clonotype was seen many times. V is TRBV7-9 and J is TRBJ2-1, with 10 positions matching TRBD2. Trimming at V came to 2 bases and at J to 8 bases, leaving 9 bases not matched to a gene. The V gene's germline CDR1 is SEHNR and CDR2 FQNEAQ (reference sequence). The CDR3 has 16 amino acids. Here the CDR3 reads CASSLIGAGGPDEQFF. DNA of the CDR3: TGTGCCAGCAGCTTAATCGGAGCGGGAGGGCCTGATGAGCAGTTCTTC.

This clonotype was found a few times. The rearrangement uses TRBV4-1 and TRBJ1-1; D not certain. The CDR3 is 16 amino acids. Trimming stripped 4 bases from V and 6 bases from J, with 21 bases between. Per the germline V gene, CDR1 is MGHRA and CDR2 is YSYEKL. Written as DNA, the CDR3 is TGCGCCAGCAGCCCAGCCGAGGTCTCGGGGAGGGCTGAAGCTTTCTTT. Translating it yields CASSPAEVSGRAEAFF.

This clonotype was seen a few times. The chain joins TRBV6-2 or TRBV6-3 to TRBJ2-3, with TRBD2 identical over 9 bases. Trimming took 3 bases from V and 3 from J; bases not matched to a gene: 4. The CDR3 consists of 15 residues. The germline gives CDR1 MNHEY, CDR2 SVGEGT. The CDR3 DNA is TGTGCCAGCAGTTATGGCGGGGGGGGAACAGATACGCAGTATTTT. It yields the protein CASSYGGGGTDTQYF.

This clonotype was counted many times. The chain recombines TRBV7-2 with TRBJ2-1; TRBD2 matches 10 bases. Germline CDR1 reads SGHTA; CDR2 reads FQGNSA. CDR3 length: 16 residues. V gave up 5 bases and J gave up 4 bases; unmatched junction bases: 8. CDR3 nucleotide sequence: TGTGCCAGCAGCCCTACACTAGCGGGGATTTACAATGAGCAGTTCTTC. Encoded protein: CASSPTLAGIYNEQFF.

This clonotype was detected a few times. This sequence joins TRBV7-8 and TRBJ1-1; no reliable D call. The CDR3 is made up of 15 amino acids. The germline V gene encodes CDR1 SGHVS and CDR2 FQNEAQ. Trimming removed 0 bases from V and 1 base from J, with 9 bases in between. For the CDR3, the DNA is TGTGCCAGCAGCTTAGCAGCCGAGACGAACACTGAAGCTTTCTTT. This encodes CASSLAAETNTEAFF.